One and the same sample provided the 4 T cell receptor beta chains below, sequenced in a study of T cell changes during pregnancy in multiple sclerosis. TCRdb's table, derived via immunoSEQ multiplex PCR, lists solely in-frame clones and lacks some. The table shows tens of thousands of clones, with about 90% occurring only once. The source material was CD4+ T cells from peripheral blood mononuclear cells, sampled after pregnancy. Source of these receptors: a female donor with multiple sclerosis, enrolled in a pregnancy study.

The chain combines TRBV5-4 with TRBJ2-1; perhaps TRBD1 as D (7 bases). Germline CDR1 and CDR2: SGHNT and YYREEE (reference sequence). The V end lost 1 base, the J end lost 10 bases, and 9 bases lay between the germline ends. The CDR3 is made up of 12 amino acids. The CDR3 coding sequence is TGTGCCAGCAGCTTGCAGGGGGGCGAGCAGTTCTTC. This encodes CASSLQGGEQFF.

CDR3 bases: TGCAGCGTTGAAAAACAGGGTCTTAGGACTGAAGCTTTCTTT. Its protein product is CSVEKQGLRTEAFF. This rearrangement joins TRBV29-1 to TRBJ1-1; TRBD1 is a possible D gene (6 bases). CDR3 size: 14 residues. The germline V gene has CDR1 SQVTM and CDR2 ANQGSEA. With 2 bases removed from V and 5 bases from J, the gap between germline ends came to 15 bases.

This clone occurred a few times. J is TRBJ1-2 and V is TRBV5-4; maybe TRBD1 (6 bases). Germline loops: CDR1 SGHNT, CDR2 YYREEE (reference sequence). The V end was cut by 3 bases, the J end by 13 bases, with 13 bases between. The CDR3 contains 11 residues. CDR3 sequence: CASSSPGARTF. The CDR3 nucleotides read TGTGCCAGCAGCTCACCAGGGGCGCGCACCTTC.

The rearrangement joins TRBV29-1 to TRBJ1-4; D remains ambiguous. The CDR3 totals 12 residues. Germline CDR1 is SQVTM and CDR2 is ANQGSEA. Trimming took 4 bases from V and 5 from J, leaving 8 bases between them. CDR3 sequence reads: CSVGTRNEKLFF. CDR3 DNA: TGCAGCGTTGGTACAAGAAATGAAAAACTGTTTTTT.